The 30 T cell receptor beta chains given below trace back to one sample, sequenced in a study of cytomegalovirus exposure and HLA in healthy donors. PCR was performed using 60 Vbeta and 13 Jbeta primers. Measured with immunoSEQ multiplex PCR; TCRdb has only the in-frame clones, and not every one. Among approximately 220,000 clones listed, over 80% were seen once. The sequencing input was PBMCs. The receptors derive from a boy aged 2-15 years in good health and CMV-seronegative.

The chain couples TRBV9 to TRBJ2-2; TRBD1 might be the D (6 bases). CDR3 length equals 13 residues. Trimming took 5 bases from V and 1 from J, leaving 6 bases between them. Germline V gene lookup returns CDR1 SGDLS and CDR2 YYNGEE. The DNA for the CDR3 is TGTGCCAGCAGGGACAGGAACACCGGGGAGCTGTTTTTT. Its translation: CASRDRNTGELFF.

The genes are TRBV18 and TRBJ2-3, with 13 nucleotides matching TRBD2. This CDR3 has 16 amino acids. Germline V gives CDR1 KGHSH, CDR2 LQKENI. With 4 bases clipped from V and 5 bases from J, the junction kept 6 bases outside the gene matches. Here the CDR3 DNA reads TGTGCCAGCTCACAACGGACTAGCGGGGGAGTAGATACGCAGTATTTT. Translation: CASSQRTSGGVDTQYF.

V usage is TRBV5-8 and J usage is TRBJ2-2; D might be TRBD1 (5 bases). The CDR3 spans 12 residues. V dropped 5 bases and J dropped 3 bases, with 5 bases sitting between them. Looked up from germline, CDR1 is SGHTS and CDR2 is YDEGEE. The CDR3 coding sequence is TGTGCCAGCAGGGGGCACACCGGGGAGCTGTTTTTT. Its translation: CASRGHTGELFF.

The chain is built from TRBV7-9 and TRBJ2-5; weak D call: TRBD2 (7 bases). V shed 6 bases and J shed 3 bases, with 17 bases lying between them. This CDR3 is built from 15 residues. Germline assignment: CDR1 SEHNR and CDR2 FQNEAQ (reference sequence). In nucleotides, the CDR3 is TGTGCCAGCAGGGGGGGGGCGACCGGAGAAGAGACCCAGTACTTC. This sequence encodes CASRGGATGEETQYF.

The gene calls are TRBV29-1 and TRBJ2-7; possibly TRBD1 for D (6 bases). The CDR3 sequence is 12 residues long. Trimming shortened V by 6 bases and J by 5 bases, and 14 bases separated the two germline ends. Germline loops: CDR1 SQVTM, CDR2 ANQGSEA. The CDR3 nucleotides read TGCAGCGTAATGGGCAGGGGTCACGAGCAGTACTTC. Residues: CSVMGRGHEQYF.

The chain employs TRBV4-1 and TRBJ2-7, with a tentative D call TRBD2 (5 bases). V dropped 1 base and J dropped 2 bases, with 12 bases sitting between them. The CDR3 is made up of 15 amino acids. Looked up from germline, CDR1 is MGHRA and CDR2 is YSYEKL. The CDR3 DNA sequence: TGCGCCAGCAGCCAAGTTTTCGGGATTACCTACGAGCAGTACTTC. It encodes CASSQVFGITYEQYF.

The rearrangement uses TRBV7-6 and TRBJ2-1, with D uncertain. Germline V gene data show CDR1 as SGHVS and CDR2 as FNYEAQ. The CDR3 covers 16 residues. Trimming left V 1 base short and J 5 bases short, with 15 bases between. DNA of the CDR3: TGTGCCAGCAGCTTAGGGTCTGGGCTAACGCACAATGAGCAGTTCTTC. Its translation is CASSLGSGLTHNEQFF.

The chain has TRBV5-6 and TRBJ2-1; D is unclear. The CDR3 has 11 amino acids. The ends were cut back, 6 bases at V and 6 bases at J, with 7 bases in the middle. The V gene's germline CDR1 is SGHDT and CDR2 YYEEEE. The CDR3 protein is CASIRLNEQFF. The CDR3 DNA reads as TGTGCCAGCATAAGACTCAATGAGCAGTTCTTC. Together with reference TRBV5-6 and TRBJ2-1, the CDR3 gives the full variable domain: DAGVTQSPTHLIKTRGQQVTLRCSPKSGHDTVSWYQQALGQGPQFIFQYYEEEERQRGNFPDRFSGHQFPNYSSELNVNALLLGDSALYLCASIRLNEQFFGPGTRLTVL.

The genes are TRBV27 and TRBJ1-2, with 8 nucleotides matching TRBD1. The ends lost 6 bases at V and 10 bases at J; junction bases unmatched: 13. The germline V gene has CDR1 MNHEY and CDR2 SMNVEV (reference sequence). The CDR3 is made up of 14 amino acids. CDR3 in amino acids: CASSGQGAMSDYTF. The CDR3 DNA is TGTGCCAGCAGCGGACAGGGAGCGATGTCTGACTACACCTTC.

The V gene is TRBV9, the J gene TRBJ1-5, with D possibly matching TRBD1 (6 bases). Germline values: CDR1 SGDLS, CDR2 YYNGEE. V shed 4 bases and J shed 4 bases, with 15 bases lying between them. The CDR3 runs 15 residues. CDR3 in amino acids: CASSPDGGANQPQHF. The CDR3 DNA reads as TGTGCCAGCAGCCCAGATGGGGGCGCAAATCAGCCCCAGCATTTT.

A single count supports this clone. V and J are TRBV11-2 and TRBJ2-3, with a tentative D call TRBD2 (6 bases). The CDR3 runs 14 residues. The V end was cut by 5 bases, the J end by 4 bases, with 13 bases between. Germline CDR1 reads SGHAT; CDR2 reads FQNNGV. CDR3 protein: CASSRLVRADTQYF. CDR3 coding DNA: TGTGCCAGCAGCCGACTAGTCAGAGCAGATACGCAGTATTTT.

This sequence joins TRBV19 and TRBJ2-7, with D hard to call. The CDR3 is made up of 13 amino acids. V lost 2 bases to trimming and J lost 4 bases, with 9 bases between them. Germline-derived CDR1 and CDR2 are LNHDA and SQIVND (reference sequence). CDR3 residues: CASSIMNGYEQYF. The DNA for the CDR3 is TGTGCCAGTAGTATAATGAACGGTTACGAGCAGTACTTC.

The V and J genes are TRBV9 and TRBJ2-1; D possibly corresponds to TRBD2 (5 bases). Trimming stripped 2 bases from V and 0 bases from J, with 9 bases between. Per germline, CDR1 SGDLS and CDR2 YYNGEE. This CDR3 contains 15 residues. CDR3 sequence: CASSVDLSSYNEQFF. CDR3 bases: TGTGCCAGCAGCGTGGACTTGAGCTCCTACAATGAGCAGTTCTTC.

This chain joins TRBV5-8 and TRBJ2-5; no firm D call. V was pared by 0 bases and J by 1 base, with 10 bases between. This CDR3 spans 15 amino acids. The germline gives CDR1 SGHTS, CDR2 YDEGEE. CDR3 sequence reads: CASSLGSTAQETQYF. DNA for the CDR3: TGTGCCAGCAGCTTGGGCAGCACAGCCCAAGAGACCCAGTACTTC.

V gene TRBV5-1 combines with J gene TRBJ2-3; 7 nucleotides line up with TRBD2. CDR1 and CDR2 from the germline V gene are SGHRS and YFSETQ. J was trimmed by 5 bases and V by 5 bases; bases with no gene match: 23. The CDR3 runs 19 residues. CDR3 nucleotides: TGCGCCAGCAGTTTTCCCGCGGCGAGGGTGGGGAGGGCAGGAGATACGCAGTATTTT. This codes for CASSFPAARVGRAGDTQYF.

The chain is built from TRBV2 and TRBJ1-2; D ambiguous. The CDR3 is made up of 14 amino acids. Trimming pared 2 bases from V and 8 bases from J, leaving 15 bases between. In germline, CDR1 is SNHLY, CDR2 FYNNEI. In nucleotides, the CDR3 is TGTGCCAGCAGTGAATATCTGGGAGGGTTCGGCTACACCTTC. It codes for CASSEYLGGFGYTF.

The CDR3 loop is CASSLRGDWGRGTSGANVLTF. Written as DNA, the CDR3 is TGTGCCAGCAGCTTAAGAGGGGATTGGGGCAGGGGAACCTCTGGGGCCAACGTCCTGACTTTC. The rearrangement uses TRBV7-8 and TRBJ2-6; possible D gene TRBD1, 6 bases. Germline CDR1 reads SGHVS; CDR2 reads FQNEAQ. V lost 2 bases and J 0 bases, leaving 23 bases between the germline ends. The CDR3 spans 21 residues.

This chain connects TRBV9 to TRBJ2-3; D is unclear. CDR3 length equals 16 residues. The V gene lost 4 bases and the J gene lost 1 base, with 16 bases spanning the gap. Germline V gene data show CDR1 as SGDLS and CDR2 as YYNGEE. The CDR3 here is CASSTEIRDGTDTQYF. The CDR3 DNA sequence: TGTGCCAGCAGCACCGAGATACGAGATGGCACAGATACGCAGTATTTT. Full variable domain (rest looked up from reference TRBV9 and TRBJ2-3): DSGVTQTPKHLITATGQRVTLRCSPRSGDLSVYWYQQSLDQGLQFLIQYYNGEERAKGNILERFSAQQFPDLHSELNLSSLELGDSALYFCASSTEIRDGTDTQYFGPGTRLTVL.

The chain links TRBV2 to TRBJ1-3, with D hard to call. The germline CDR1 and CDR2 sequences are SNHLY and FYNNEI. Trimming left V 5 bases short and J 0 bases short, with 14 bases between. The CDR3 is 16 residues long. The CDR3 DNA reads TGTGCCAGCAGTTACACCGGGAGACTCTCTGGAAACACCATATATTTT. This sequence encodes CASSYTGRLSGNTIYF.

V usage is TRBV5-1 and J usage is TRBJ1-4, with TRBD1 as a possible D gene (5 bases). Germline CDR1 and CDR2: SGHRS and YFSETQ. This CDR3 region has 13 residues. Trimming took off 8 bases at V and 4 bases at J, with 12 bases between the two ends. The CDR3 loop is CASSDSLNEKLFF. In DNA, the CDR3 is TGCGCCAGTAGCGACAGCCTTAATGAAAAACTGTTTTTT.

The chain combines TRBV11-1 with TRBJ2-5; 7 nucleotides align to TRBD1. The V and J ends lost 2 bases and 5 bases, in that order; junction bases with no gene match: 5. Germline loops: CDR1 SGHAT, CDR2 FQDESV (reference sequence). The CDR3 totals 14 residues. CDR3 loop: CASSLRQGGETQYF. DNA for the CDR3: TGTGCCAGCAGCTTACGACAGGGTGGGGAGACCCAGTACTTC.

The J gene is TRBJ2-7, the V gene TRBV7-8; TRBD1 aligns across 12 bases. V shed 4 bases and J 6 bases; nucleotides not matched to a gene: 7. CDR3 length: 15 residues. Looked up from germline, CDR1 is SGHVS and CDR2 is FQNEAQ. CDR3 protein: CASSSGTGGRIEQYF. In DNA form, the CDR3 reads TGTGCCAGCAGCTCCGGGACAGGGGGCCGGATCGAGCAGTACTTC.

This rearrangement joins TRBV11-2 to TRBJ2-1; D not resolved. The germline gives CDR1 SGHAT, CDR2 FQNNGV. The CDR3 consists of 16 residues. V lost 0 bases and J 8 bases, leaving 17 bases between the germline ends. CDR3 loop: CASSLDLAGTYDEQFF. The CDR3 DNA is TGTGCCAGCAGCTTAGATTTGGCAGGTACTTATGATGAGCAGTTCTTC. The full variable domain, with the rest looked up from reference TRBV11-2 and TRBJ2-1, is EAGVAQSPRYKIIEKRQSVAFWCNPISGHATLYWYQQILGQGPKLLIQFQNNGVVDDSQLPKDRFSAERLKGVDSTLKIQPAKLEDSAVYLCASSLDLAGTYDEQFFGPGTRLTVL.

CDR3 amino acids: CASSHGQGQETQYF. Here the CDR3 DNA reads TGCGCCAGCAGTCACGGACAGGGGCAAGAGACCCAGTACTTC. J is TRBJ2-5 and V is TRBV4-1; 9 bases are shared with TRBD1. CDR1 and CDR2 from the germline V gene are MGHRA and YSYEKL. The CDR3 extends over 14 amino acids. V was clipped by 6 bases and J by 2 bases; unmatched bases: 4.

For this clone: Other nucleotide sequences from this sample produce the same CDR3. This rearrangement joins TRBV29-1 to TRBJ1-1; D uncertain. The CDR3 runs to 10 residues. V was pared by 6 bases and J by 5 bases, with 7 bases between. Germline CDR1 is SQVTM and CDR2 is ANQGSEA. This chain's CDR3 is CSVVRTEAFF. CDR3 DNA sequence: TGCAGCGTGGTCCGGACTGAAGCTTTCTTT.

The chain has TRBV2 and TRBJ2-7; 11 bases fit TRBD1. Looked up from germline, CDR1 is SNHLY and CDR2 is FYNNEI. The CDR3 runs to 18 residues. With 7 bases clipped from V and 1 base from J, the junction kept 15 bases outside the gene matches. In DNA form, the CDR3 reads TGTGCCAGCATCGAAGGACAGGGGGCTACCCTAGCGTCCTACGAGCAGTACTTC. Its translation: CASIEGQGATLASYEQYF.

The rearrangement links TRBV30 to TRBJ2-7; 12 nucleotides align to TRBD2. The CDR3 spans 16 residues. Germline-derived CDR1 and CDR2 are GTSNPN and SVGIG (reference sequence). J gave up 4 bases and V 3 bases, and 10 bases lay outside the gene matches. CDR3 sequence (DNA): TGTGCCTGGAGCCCCACCGGGACTAGCGGGCGGTACGAGCAGTACTTC. Protein: CAWSPTGTSGRYEQYF.

J is TRBJ2-7 and V is TRBV7-2; the match to TRBD2 covers 7 bases. The V and J ends lost 5 bases and 6 bases, in that order; junction bases with no gene match: 10. The CDR3 is made up of 14 amino acids. CDR1 is SGHTA and CDR2 is FQGNSA in the germline V gene. As DNA, the CDR3 is TGTGCCAGCAGCCGTCTGGGCTCGGGGGGCGAGCAGTACTTC. This codes for CASSRLGSGGEQYF.

The chain recombines TRBV6-1 with TRBJ2-5; D possibly corresponds to TRBD1 (5 bases). The V end was cut by 5 bases, the J end by 3 bases, with 13 bases between. CDR1 is MNHNS and CDR2 is SASEGT in the germline V gene. The CDR3 spans 14 residues. The CDR3 reads CASSPRSREETQYF. The CDR3 nucleotides read TGTGCCAGCAGTCCTCGTTCCAGGGAAGAGACCCAGTACTTC.

The chain recombines TRBV4-1 with TRBJ2-5; 14 bases map to TRBD2. This CDR3 has 18 amino acids. The V gene's germline CDR1 is MGHRA and CDR2 YSYEKL. V was clipped by 3 bases and J by 4 bases; unmatched bases: 10. CDR3 in DNA: TGCGCCAGCAGCCAGGGGCCCTCCGGGACTAGCGGGAGAGAGACCCAGTACTTC. Its protein is CASSQGPSGTSGRETQYF.